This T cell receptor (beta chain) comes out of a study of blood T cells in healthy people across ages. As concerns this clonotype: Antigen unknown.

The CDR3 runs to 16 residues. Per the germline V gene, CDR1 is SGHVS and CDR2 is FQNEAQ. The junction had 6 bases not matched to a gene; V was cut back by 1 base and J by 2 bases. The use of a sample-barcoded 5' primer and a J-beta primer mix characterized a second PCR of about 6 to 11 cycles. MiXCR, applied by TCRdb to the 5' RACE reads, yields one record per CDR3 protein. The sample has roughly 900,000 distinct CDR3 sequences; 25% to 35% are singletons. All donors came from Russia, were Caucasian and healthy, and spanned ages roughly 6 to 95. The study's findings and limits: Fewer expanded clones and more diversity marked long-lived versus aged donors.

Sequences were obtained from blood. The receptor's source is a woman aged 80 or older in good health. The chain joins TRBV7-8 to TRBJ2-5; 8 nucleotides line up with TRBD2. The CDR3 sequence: CASSLVERGKQETQYF. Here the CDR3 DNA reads TGTGCCAGCAGCTTAGTGGAGCGGGGGAAACAAGAGACCCAGTACTTC.